This note documents a single T cell receptor (beta chain) sequence. These data come from a study of OX40 agonist ivuxolimab in advanced cancers. Assay used: immunoSEQ multiplex PCR; TCRdb lists only in-frame clones, some missing. The table includes over 10,000 clones, approximately 87% detected once. Autoimmune disease history or systemic immunosuppression excluded patients. Cycle 7 day 1, cycle 4 day 1, and baseline were the timepoints at which blood was sampled. V was pared by 5 bases and J by 4 bases, with 15 bases between. This CDR3 spans 15 amino acids. The germline V gene has CDR1 LNHDA and CDR2 SQIVND (reference sequence).

The clonotype comes from an adult with an advanced solid tumor such as melanoma, head and neck, liver or kidney cancer. Material: CD4+ or CD8+ T cells sorted from blood, obtained in a trial of the OX40 agonist ivuxolimab. The V and J genes are TRBV19 and TRBJ1-3; the D is unclear. CDR3 in DNA: TGTGCCAGTAGTCCTCTTCGGGATTCAGGAAACACCATATATTTT. Its protein is CASSPLRDSGNTIYF.